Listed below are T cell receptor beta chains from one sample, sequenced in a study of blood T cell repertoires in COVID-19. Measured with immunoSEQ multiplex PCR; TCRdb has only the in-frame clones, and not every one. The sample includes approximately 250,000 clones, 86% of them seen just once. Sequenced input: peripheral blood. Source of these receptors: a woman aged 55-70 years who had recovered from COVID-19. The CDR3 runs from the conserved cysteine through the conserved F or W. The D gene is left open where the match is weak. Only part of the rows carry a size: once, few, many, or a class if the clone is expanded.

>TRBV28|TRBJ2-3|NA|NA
TGTGCCAGCTGGGGGGGCCTTACAGATACGCAGTATTTT
CASWGGLTDTQYF
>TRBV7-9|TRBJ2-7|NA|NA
TGTGCCAGCAGCTTGTCTCCAGAAGAGCAGTACTTC
CASSLSPEEQYF
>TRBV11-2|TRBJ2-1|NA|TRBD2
TGTGCCAGCCGACTAGCGGGCTTCAATGAGCAGTTCTTC
CASRLAGFNEQFF
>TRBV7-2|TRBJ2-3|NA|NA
TGTGCCAGCAGCTTAGGTCGGGGGAGTAGCACAGATACGCAGTATTTT
CASSLGRGSSTDTQYF
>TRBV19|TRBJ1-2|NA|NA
TGTGCCAGTAGTATAGATCTGCGGCAGTTTTATGGCTACACCTTC
CASSIDLRQFYGYTF
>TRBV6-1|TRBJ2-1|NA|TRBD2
TGTGCCAGCAGTGAAGTGAAGGCGGGGGGCGATGAGCAGTTCTTC
CASSEVKAGGDEQFF
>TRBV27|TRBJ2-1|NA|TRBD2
TGTGCCAGCAGTTCCCTAGCGGCCTGGGATGAGCAGTTCTTC
CASSSLAAWDEQFF
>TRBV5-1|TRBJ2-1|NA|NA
TGCGCCAGCAGCTTGGACGGGGGTGAGCAGTTCTTC
CASSLDGGEQFF
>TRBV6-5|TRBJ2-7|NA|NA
TGTGCCAGCTATCACAGGGGGCGGGGGGATTACGAGCAGTACTTC
CASYHRGRGDYEQYF
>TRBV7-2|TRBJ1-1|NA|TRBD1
TGTGCCAGCAGCTTAGCGCCCCCGGACAGGGGTTCTTCAGCTTTCTTT
CASSLAPPDRGSSAFF
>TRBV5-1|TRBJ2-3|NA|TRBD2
TGCGCCAGCAGCCCCCCGACTAGCGGGGGCACAGATACGCAGTATTTT
CASSPPTSGGTDTQYF
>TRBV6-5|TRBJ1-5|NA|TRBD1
TGTGCCAGCAGTCGGGACAGGGATACTCAGCCCCAGCATTTT
CASSRDRDTQPQHF
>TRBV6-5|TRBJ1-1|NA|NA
TGTGCCACGGAGGGGTGGCGGAACACTGAAGCTTTCTTT
CATEGWRNTEAFF
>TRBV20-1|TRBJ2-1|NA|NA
TGCAGTGCTAGTAGACTTCCGTCCTACAATGAGCAGTTCTTC
CSASRLPSYNEQFF
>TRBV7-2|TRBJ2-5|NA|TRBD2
TGTGCCAGCAGCTTCACTAGCGGGGGGGCGGGAGAGACCCAGTACTTC
CASSFTSGGAGETQYF
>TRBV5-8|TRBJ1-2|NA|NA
TGTGCCAGCAGCTTGGATGGCAGGGTGCTCTATGGCTACACCTTC
CASSLDGRVLYGYTF
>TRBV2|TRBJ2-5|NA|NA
TGTGCCAGCAGTCCTGACAGAGAGACCCAGTACTTC
CASSPDRETQYF
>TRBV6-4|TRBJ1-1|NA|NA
TGTGCCAGCAGTGACGGGGATAGGGGGACTGAAGCTTTCTTT
CASSDGDRGTEAFF
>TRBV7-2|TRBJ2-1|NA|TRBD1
TGTGCCAGCAGCCCTCAGGCTAGGGGGCCGTACAATGAGCAGTTCTTC
CASSPQARGPYNEQFF
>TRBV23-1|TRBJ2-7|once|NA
TGCGCCAGCAGACCTGACAGCGCCAGACGAACGTACTTC
CASRPDSARRTYF
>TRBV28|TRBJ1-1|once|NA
TGTGCCAGCAGACCCATTGGCATCGACAGGAGGAACACTGAAGCTTTCTTT
CASRPIGIDRRNTEAFF
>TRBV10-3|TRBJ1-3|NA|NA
TGTGCCATCAGTGAGTCGGGGGCAGGAAACACCATATATTTT
CAISESGAGNTIYF
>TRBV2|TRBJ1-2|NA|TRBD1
TGTGCCAGCAGCGAACGACAGGGGCCCTATGGCTACACCTTC
CASSERQGPYGYTF
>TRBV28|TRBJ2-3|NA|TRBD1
TGTGCCAGCAGCAACGGACAGGGGGCAGATACGCAGTATTTT
CASSNGQGADTQYF
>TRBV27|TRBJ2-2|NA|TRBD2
TGTGCCACCACACCGGGGGGGGGCCCGGGTACCGGGGAGCTGTTTTTT
CATTPGGGPGTGELFF
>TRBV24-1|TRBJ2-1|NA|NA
TGTGCCACCAGCGACAGGAGCTCCTACAATGAGCAGTTCTTC
CATSDRSSYNEQFF
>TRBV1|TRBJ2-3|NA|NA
TGCACCAGCAGCCAATGCGGGCAGGGGGCGAGAGAAAGCACAGATACGCAGTATTTT
CTSSQCGQGARESTDTQYF
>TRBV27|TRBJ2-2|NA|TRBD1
TGTGCCAGCAGGAACAGGGGCCCCGGGATCACCGGGGAGCTGTTTTTT
CASRNRGPGITGELFF
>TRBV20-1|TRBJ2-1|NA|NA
TGCAGTGCTAGCCCTTACAATGAGCAGTTCTTC
CSASPYNEQFF
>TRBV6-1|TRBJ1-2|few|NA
TGTGCCAGCAGTGAAAGACAGTTCTATGGCTACACCTTC
CASSERQFYGYTF
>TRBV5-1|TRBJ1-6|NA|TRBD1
TGCGCCAGCAGCTCACAGGGGGCTCGATCACCCCTCCACTTT
CASSSQGARSPLHF
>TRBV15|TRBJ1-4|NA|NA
TGTGCCACCAGCAGAGGCTATAGTTGGGACACAAGAACTTCCTCTAATGAAAAACTGTTTTTT
CATSRGYSWDTRTSSNEKLFF
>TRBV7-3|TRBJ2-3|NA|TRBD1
TGTGCCAGCAGCTTATTTGGACAGGAGACAGATACGCAGTATTTT
CASSLFGQETDTQYF
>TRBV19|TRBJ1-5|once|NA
TGTGCCAGTAGCCCAGGCCCAGATCAGCCCCAGCATTTT
CASSPGPDQPQHF
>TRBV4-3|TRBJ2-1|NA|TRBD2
TGCGCCAGCAGCCAAGTCAGCGGGGGGGCTTGGAATGAGCAGTTCTTC
CASSQVSGGAWNEQFF
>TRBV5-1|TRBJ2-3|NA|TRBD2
TGCGCCAGCTGCGGACTAGCAACCCTAGATACGCAGTATTTT
CASCGLATLDTQYF
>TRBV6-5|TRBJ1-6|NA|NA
TGTGCCAGCAGTTACGGCACAGGGAATTCACCCCTCCACTTT
CASSYGTGNSPLHF
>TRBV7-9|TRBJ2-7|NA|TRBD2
TGTGCCAGCAGCTTAGGGAGCGGGGGGGCCTACGAGCAGTACTTC
CASSLGSGGAYEQYF
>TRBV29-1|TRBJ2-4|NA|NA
TGCAGCGTTCTCGGGGTAGAGTGGGAAAACATTCAGTACTTC
CSVLGVEWENIQYF
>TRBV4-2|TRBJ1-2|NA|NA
TGTGCCAGCAGCGCAGTGGACAGCTATGGCTACACCTTC
CASSAVDSYGYTF
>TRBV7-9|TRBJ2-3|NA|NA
TGTGCCAGCAGCAACCCTAGGGGGGGAAGCACAGATACGCAGTATTTT
CASSNPRGGSTDTQYF
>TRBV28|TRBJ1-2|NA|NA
TGTGCCAGCAGTTTACCTACAGGGTTTTCGGGCTACACCTTC
CASSLPTGFSGYTF
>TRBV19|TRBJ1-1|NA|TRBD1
TGTGCCAGTAGAGTGGACAGGGTGAACACTGAAGCTTTCTTT
CASRVDRVNTEAFF
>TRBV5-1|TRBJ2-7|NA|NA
TGCGCCAGCAGCTTTGGGTCAGGGGTCGCCTCCTACGAGCAGTACTTC
CASSFGSGVASYEQYF
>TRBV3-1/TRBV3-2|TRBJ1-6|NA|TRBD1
TGTGCCAGCAGCCAACTAGACAGGGGCGGTTCACCCCTCCACTTT
CASSQLDRGGSPLHF
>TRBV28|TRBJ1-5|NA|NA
TGTGCCAGCACACCTAACAGGGTTGGTCAGCCCCAGCATTTT
CASTPNRVGQPQHF
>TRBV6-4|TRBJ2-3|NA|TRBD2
TGTGCCAGCAGTGACGTAGCGGGGACGGGAGATACGCAGTATTTT
CASSDVAGTGDTQYF
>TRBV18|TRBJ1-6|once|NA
TGTGCCAGCTCACCAGGGCGAAGCTCCTATAATTCACCCCTCCACTTT
CASSPGRSSYNSPLHF
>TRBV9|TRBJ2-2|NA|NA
TGTGCCAGCAGCGTGGCCCTACCGGGACAAAACACCGGGGAGCTGTTTTTT
CASSVALPGQNTGELFF